This section outlines one TCR beta chain sequence together with its context. The antigen this receptor binds is unknown. To prepare the library, 5' RACE was applied. Each TCR library was prepared from roughly 3.5 ug of total RNA. For each sample, cDNA synthesis with SMARTScribe reverse transcriptase was split into eight separate reactions. Unique molecular identifiers containing a 6-nucleotide sample barcode were introduced through template switching during cDNA synthesis. Amplification of TCRalpha and TCRbeta cDNA involved two nested PCRs of around 16 and 10 cycles, and each PCR was followed by bead purification. Before amplification, the cDNA was both treated with uracil DNA-glycosylase and purified with the QIAquick PCR purification kit. The second PCR added Illumina TruSeq-compatible adapters along with sample-specific barcodes. TapeStation and Qubit were used to check library quality and concentration, and about 5.2 ng of each library went into the pool. Sequencing of pooled libraries was carried out on an Illumina HiSeq2500 single-index Rapid Run using 2 x 100 bp reads and custom sequencing primers. Processing in the source paper ran as follows. MiGEC version 1.2.6 was used for UMI-based consensus assembly, which corrected PCR and sequencing errors. V(D)J alignment, clonotype assembly and CDR3 extraction were performed with MiXCR version 2.1.1. Normalisation of gene usage, clonotype sharing and MAIT/NKT TCR abundance was achieved by analysing the top 1000, 10 000 and 20 000 clonotypes per sample. Diversity was computed as the inverse Simpson index with the vegan R package after downsampling to 27 000 UMIs. Paired Mann-Whitney U tests were applied to discordant twin pairs, and Benjamini-Hochberg correction was used for multiple testing. The reads were reprocessed in TCRdb, with one entry per CDR3 protein sequence and no accompanying DNA. It is TCRdb's table, rather than the study itself, that gives the V and J calls and clone size. This sample's table contains fewer than 450,000 distinct CDR3 sequences. Just over 2.5% of the sample rests with the top ten.

This sample was included in a study of monozygotic twins with inflammatory bowel disease (dated by TCRdb to 2018 to 2020). About the study as a whole: In total, 28 monozygotic twin pairs made up the full study: 19 Danish pairs, all IBD-discordant, plus nine German pairs, of which four were IBD-concordant and five were IBD-discordant. The search for disease-associated traits relied mainly on comparing, within discordant pairs, IBD patients with their genetically identical healthy co-twins. Each individual had, on average, about 151 000 unique TCRalpha sequences and 181 000 unique TCRbeta sequences available for analysis. Points the paper makes about the study in general: IBD patients shared fewer clonotypes with other individuals than healthy twins did, most markedly in patients showing signs of disease activity. TCRbeta repertoire diversity, by inverse Simpson index, was decreased in IBD patients compared with their healthy co-twins. Distinction between different T cell subtypes could not be achieved in the analysis. No single strong signal or clonotype linked to IBD turned up in the results, so the idea that one exists was not supported. Repertoire similarity did not differ between concordant and discordant twins, which could be due to limited statistical power. Because patients received different immunosuppressive treatments, the repertoires may have picked up extra background noise and variability between individuals.

A roughly 2.5 ml peripheral blood sample was drawn into PAXgene tubes per donor and stored at -80°C. Total RNA was isolated from whole blood with the PAXgene blood miRNA kit on an automated QIAcube, without T cell sorting. Peripheral blood from monozygotic twin pairs who were concordant or discordant for inflammatory bowel disease underwent deep TCRalpha and TCRbeta repertoire profiling using unique molecular barcoding. Smoking habits were recorded for all twin pairs, with individuals classified as current, former or never smokers. There are 15 amino acids in the CDR3, from cysteine to phenylalanine inclusive. The DNA is not on file. CDR1 is given as KGHDR and CDR2 as SFDVKD, both from the germline V gene.

Sequenced material: blood. Recombination connected TRBV24-1 to TRBJ1-2; checking the TCRdb D call of TRBD1 is not possible without DNA. This TCR was sampled from a human donor with ulcerative colitis or Crohn's disease, or a healthy co-twin of an affected twin (not recorded which). The CDR3 in this case is CATSDSRGARYGYTF.